Below, one T cell receptor (beta chain) is given with its context. CDR3 length: 14 amino acids. From germline, CDR1 is MNHEY and CDR2 SMNVEV (reference sequence). The J segment lost 4 bases and the V segment lost 6 bases, leaving 8 bases of the junction unmatched. The data originate from a study of CD8 T cells in ankylosing spondylitis. TCRdb re-called the 5' RACE reads with MiXCR, one entry per CDR3 protein. This repertoire shows some 270,000 distinct CDR3 sequences, under 20% found once; its top ten account for around 32%. The sample taken for sequencing was blood, either unsorted or a sorted T cell fraction (not recorded which). The TCR comes from a male donor with ankylosing spondylitis or in good health (not recorded which). The V call is TRBV27, the J call TRBJ2-7, with 8 bases matching TRBD2. The CDR3 DNA follows: TGTGCCAGCAGCCACGGGGGGGTAGAGTACGAGCAGTACTTC. It encodes CASSHGGVEYEQYF.